These 9 T cell receptor beta chains were all obtained from the same sample, sequenced in a study of T cell responses to AZD1222 COVID-19 vaccine. The table came from immunoSEQ multiplex PCR; TCRdb's copy has only in-frame clones and leaves some out. The sample has 70,000 to 95,000 clones, under 95% seen once. The specimen comprised peripheral blood, sampled 28 days after the second AZD1222 dose. These receptors originate from an adult who received the AZD1222 COVID-19 vaccine.

The table lists this clone with a count of one. The chain has TRBV28 and TRBJ2-7; perhaps TRBD1 as D (6 bases). CDR1 is MDHEN, CDR2 SYDVKM, per germline. The CDR3 runs 13 residues. Trimming removed 7 bases from V and 5 bases from J, with 15 bases in between. The CDR3 loop reads CASTQPRDNEQYF. The CDR3 DNA reads as TGTGCCAGCACCCAGCCTAGGGACAACGAGCAGTACTTC. Together with reference TRBV28 and TRBJ2-7, the CDR3 gives the full variable domain: DVKVTQSSRYLVKRTGEKVFLECVQDMDHENMFWYRQDPGLGLRLIYFSYDVKMKEKGDIPEGYSVSREKKERFSLILESASTNQTSMYLCASTQPRDNEQYFGPGTRLTVT.

The CDR3 region has the DNA TGTGCCAGTAGTATAGTCCTGGAGGTCCGGTATAGCAATCAGCCCCAGCATTTT. Translation: CASSIVLEVRYSNQPQHF. The V call is TRBV19, the J call TRBJ1-5; no clear D gene. Between the trimmed V and J ends, which lost 1 base and 0 bases, there was a span of 16 bases. The length of the CDR3 is 18 residues. Germline CDR1 reads LNHDA; CDR2 reads SQIVND (reference sequence).

The J gene is TRBJ2-5, the V gene TRBV29-1; D not certain. V lost 5 bases and J lost 0, with 7 bases in between. This CDR3 region has 12 residues. Per germline, CDR1 SQVTM and CDR2 ANQGSEA. The CDR3: CSVKKNQETQYF. The CDR3 DNA sequence: TGCAGCGTTAAAAAAAACCAAGAGACCCAGTACTTC.

The J gene is TRBJ1-3, the V gene TRBV11-3; D unclear. The CDR3 is 13 amino acids. Germline V gives CDR1 SGHNT, CDR2 YENEEA. Trimming pared 5 bases from V and 0 bases from J, leaving 5 bases between. The CDR3 DNA follows: TGTGCCAGCAGCGTTTCCTCTGGAAACACCATATATTTT. This codes for CASSVSSGNTIYF.

V and J are TRBV7-8 and TRBJ2-7; 12 nucleotides align to TRBD1. This CDR3 spans 15 amino acids. After removal of 7 bases from V and 6 bases from J, the junction contained 10 bases not matched to a gene. Germline V gene lookup returns CDR1 SGHVS and CDR2 FQNEAQ. CDR3 bases: TGTGCCAGCATAAGACCGGGACAGGGGGCGTTCGAGCAGTACTTC. Translated: CASIRPGQGAFEQYF.

This sequence joins TRBV4-1 and TRBJ2-2; TRBD2 matches at 10 bases. In germline, CDR1 is MGHRA, CDR2 YSYEKL. The CDR3 is made up of 19 amino acids. J was trimmed by 2 bases and V by 1 base; bases with no gene match: 10. The CDR3 DNA reads as TGCGCCAGCAGCCAAGTCGGATTAGCGGGGGGATTCAACACCGGGGAGCTGTTTTTT. Protein product: CASSQVGLAGGFNTGELFF.

V and J are TRBV6-5 and TRBJ1-1, with 8 bases that match TRBD1. CDR1 is MNHEY, CDR2 SVGAGI, per germline. The V gene end was trimmed by 6 bases and the J gene end by 6 bases; junction bases not matched to a gene: 9. The CDR3 loop spans 14 amino acids. The CDR3 nucleotides are TGTGCCAGCAGGCCTGACAGGGGCTGGGCTGAAGCTTTCTTT. Its translation: CASRPDRGWAEAFF.

The rearrangement uses TRBV2 and TRBJ1-1; 8 nucleotides match TRBD1. There are 17 residues in the CDR3. Per germline, CDR1 SNHLY and CDR2 FYNNEI. The V and J ends lost 3 bases and 1 base, in that order; junction bases with no gene match: 10. As DNA, the CDR3 is TGTGCCAGCAGTGATTTGGGGACAGGTAACTCGAACACTGAAGCTTTCTTT. Translated: CASSDLGTGNSNTEAFF. The entire variable domain, with the rest obtained from reference TRBV2 and TRBJ1-1, is as follows: EPEVTQTPSHQVTQMGQEVILRCVPISNHLYFYWYRQILGQKVEFLVSFYNNEISEKSEIFDDQFSVERPDGSNFTLKIRSTKLEDSAMYFCASSDLGTGNSNTEAFFGQGTRLTVV.

The V call is TRBV7-9, the J call TRBJ1-6; tentative D call: TRBD1 (5 bases). CDR1 SEHNR and CDR2 FQNEAQ come from the germline V gene (reference sequence). This CDR3 has 15 amino acids. The V end lost 2 bases, the J end lost 8 bases, and 13 bases lay between the germline ends. The DNA for the CDR3 is TGTGCCAGCAGCTTAAGGGGTATATCGGATTCACCCCTCCACTTT. Residues: CASSLRGISDSPLHF.